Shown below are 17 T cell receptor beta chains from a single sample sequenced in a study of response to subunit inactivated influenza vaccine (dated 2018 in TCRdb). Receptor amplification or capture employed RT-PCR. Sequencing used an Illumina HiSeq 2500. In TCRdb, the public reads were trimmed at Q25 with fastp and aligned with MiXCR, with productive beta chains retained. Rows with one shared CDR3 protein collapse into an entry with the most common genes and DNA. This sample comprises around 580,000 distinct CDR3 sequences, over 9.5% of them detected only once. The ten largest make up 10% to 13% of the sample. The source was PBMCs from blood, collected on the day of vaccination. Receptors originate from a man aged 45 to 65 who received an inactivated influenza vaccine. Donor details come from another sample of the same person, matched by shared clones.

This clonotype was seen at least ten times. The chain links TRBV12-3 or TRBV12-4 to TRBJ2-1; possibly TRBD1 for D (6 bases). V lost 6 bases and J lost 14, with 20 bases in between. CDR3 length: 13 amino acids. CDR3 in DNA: TGTGCCAGCAGCCAGACAGGTCAATATAAGGAGTTCTTC. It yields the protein CASSQTGQYKEFF.

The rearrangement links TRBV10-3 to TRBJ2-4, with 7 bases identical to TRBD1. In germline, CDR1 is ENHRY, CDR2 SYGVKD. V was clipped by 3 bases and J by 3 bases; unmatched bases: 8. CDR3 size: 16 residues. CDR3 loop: CAISDAGGSDKNIQYF. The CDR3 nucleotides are TGTGCCATCAGTGACGCAGGGGGATCGGACAAAAACATTCAGTACTTC.

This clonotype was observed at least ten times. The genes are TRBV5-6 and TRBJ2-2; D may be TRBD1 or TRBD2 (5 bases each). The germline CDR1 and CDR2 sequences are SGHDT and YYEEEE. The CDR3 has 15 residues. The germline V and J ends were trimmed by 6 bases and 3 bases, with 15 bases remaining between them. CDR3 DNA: TGTGCCAGCATCGGGGCTTTAAGTTACACCGGGGAGCTGTTTTTT. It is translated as CASIGALSYTGELFF.

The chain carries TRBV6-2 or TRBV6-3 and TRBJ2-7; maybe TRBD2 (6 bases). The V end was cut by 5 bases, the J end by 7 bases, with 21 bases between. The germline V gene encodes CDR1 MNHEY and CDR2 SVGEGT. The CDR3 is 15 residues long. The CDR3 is CASSKAYRAREEQYF. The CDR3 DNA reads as TGTGCCAGCAGTAAAGCCTACCGGGCCCGGGAGGAGCAGTACTTC.

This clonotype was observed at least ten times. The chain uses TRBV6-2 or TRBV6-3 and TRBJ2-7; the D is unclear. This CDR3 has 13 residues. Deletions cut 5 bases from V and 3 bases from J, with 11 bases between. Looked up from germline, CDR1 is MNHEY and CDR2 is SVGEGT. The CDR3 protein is CASSDGPYYEQYF. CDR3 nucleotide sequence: TGTGCCAGCAGTGACGGGCCTTACTACGAGCAGTACTTC.

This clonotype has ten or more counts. The DNA of the CDR3 is TGTGCCAGCAGTCTAGCGGGGGGGTTCCAAGAGACCCAGTACTTC. This gives the protein CASSLAGGFQETQYF. The chain carries TRBV28 and TRBJ2-5, with 12 bases identical to TRBD2. CDR3 length equals 15 residues. Trimming at V came to 5 bases and at J to 1 base, leaving 2 bases not matched to a gene. Germline loops: CDR1 MDHEN, CDR2 SYDVKM.

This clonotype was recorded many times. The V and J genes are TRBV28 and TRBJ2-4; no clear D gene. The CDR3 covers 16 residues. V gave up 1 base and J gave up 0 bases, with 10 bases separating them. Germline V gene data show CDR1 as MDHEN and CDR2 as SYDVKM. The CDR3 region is CASSLLRNRAKNIQYF. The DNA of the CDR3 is TGTGCCAGCAGTTTATTGAGGAATCGAGCCAAAAACATTCAGTACTTC. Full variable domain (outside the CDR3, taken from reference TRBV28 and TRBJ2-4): DVKVTQSSRYLVKRTGEKVFLECVQDMDHENMFWYRQDPGLGLRLIYFSYDVKMKEKGDIPEGYSVSREKKERFSLILESASTNQTSMYLCASSLLRNRAKNIQYFGAGTRLSVL.

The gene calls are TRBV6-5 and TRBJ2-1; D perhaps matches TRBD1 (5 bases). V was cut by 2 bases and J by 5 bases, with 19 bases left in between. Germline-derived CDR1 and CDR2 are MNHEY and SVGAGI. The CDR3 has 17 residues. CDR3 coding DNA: TGTGCCAGCAGTTACACGACCACAGGCTTACTAAACAATGAGCAGTTCTTC. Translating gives CASSYTTTGLLNNEQFF.

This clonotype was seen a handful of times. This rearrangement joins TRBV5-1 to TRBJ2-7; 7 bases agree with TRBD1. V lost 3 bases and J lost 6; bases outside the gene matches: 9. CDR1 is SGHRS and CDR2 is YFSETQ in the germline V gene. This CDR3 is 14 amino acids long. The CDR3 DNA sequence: TGCGCCAGCAGCTCCGGAGAGCAGGGGGTCGAGCAGTACTTC. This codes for CASSSGEQGVEQYF.

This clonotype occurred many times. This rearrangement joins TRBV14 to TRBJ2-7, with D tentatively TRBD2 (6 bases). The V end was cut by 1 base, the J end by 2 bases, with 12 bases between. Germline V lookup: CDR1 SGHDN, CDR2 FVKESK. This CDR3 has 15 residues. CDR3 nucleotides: TGTGCCAGCAGCCAAGGGAGGGGTTTAACCTACGAGCAGTACTTC. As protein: CASSQGRGLTYEQYF.

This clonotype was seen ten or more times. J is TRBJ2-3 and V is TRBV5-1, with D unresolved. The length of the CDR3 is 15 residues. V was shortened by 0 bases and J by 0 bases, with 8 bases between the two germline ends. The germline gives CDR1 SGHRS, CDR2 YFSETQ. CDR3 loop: CASSLASPSTDTQYF. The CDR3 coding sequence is TGCGCCAGCAGCTTGGCGTCGCCCAGCACAGATACGCAGTATTTT.

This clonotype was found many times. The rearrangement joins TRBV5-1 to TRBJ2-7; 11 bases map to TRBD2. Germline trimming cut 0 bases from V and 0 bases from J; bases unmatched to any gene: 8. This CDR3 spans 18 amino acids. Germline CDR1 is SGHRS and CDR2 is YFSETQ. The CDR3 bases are TGCGCCAGCAGCTTGGCTCTAGCGGGAGGAAGGGACTCCTACGAGCAGTACTTC. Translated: CASSLALAGGRDSYEQYF. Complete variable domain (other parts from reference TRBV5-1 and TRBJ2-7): KAGVTQTPRYLIKTRGQQVTLSCSPISGHRSVSWYQQTPGQGLQFLFEYFSETQRNKGNFPGRFSGRQFSNSRSEMNVSTLELGDSALYLCASSLALAGGRDSYEQYFGPGTRLTVT.

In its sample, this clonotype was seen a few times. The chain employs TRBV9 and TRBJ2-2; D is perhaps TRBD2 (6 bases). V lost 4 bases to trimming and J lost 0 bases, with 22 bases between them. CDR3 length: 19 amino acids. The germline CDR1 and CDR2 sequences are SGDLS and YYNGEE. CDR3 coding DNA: TGTGCCAGCAGCCGACCGTCGGGGGTAGCGCGAGCGAACACCGGGGAGCTGTTTTTT. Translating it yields CASSRPSGVARANTGELFF.

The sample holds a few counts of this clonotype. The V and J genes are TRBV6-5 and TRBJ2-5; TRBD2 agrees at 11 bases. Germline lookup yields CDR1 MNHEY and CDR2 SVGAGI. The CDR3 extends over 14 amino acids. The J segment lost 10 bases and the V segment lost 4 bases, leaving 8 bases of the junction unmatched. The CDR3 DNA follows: TGTGCCAGCAGTTTTACTAGCGGGGGCGCCGACCAGTACTTC. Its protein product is CASSFTSGGADQYF.

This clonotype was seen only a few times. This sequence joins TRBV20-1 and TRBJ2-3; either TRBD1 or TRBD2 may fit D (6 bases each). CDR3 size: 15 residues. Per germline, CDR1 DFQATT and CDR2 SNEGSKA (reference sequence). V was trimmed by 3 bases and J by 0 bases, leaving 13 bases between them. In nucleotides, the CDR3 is TGCAGTGCTAGGAGGGGGGCCTCTAGCACAGATACGCAGTATTTT. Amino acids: CSARRGASSTDTQYF.

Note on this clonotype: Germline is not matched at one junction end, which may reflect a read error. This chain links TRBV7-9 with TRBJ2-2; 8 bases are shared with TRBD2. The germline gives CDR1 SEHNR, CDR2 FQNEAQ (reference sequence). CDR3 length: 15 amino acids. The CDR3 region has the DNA TGTGCCAGCCGGGACAATAGCGGGACCTTCGGGGAGCTGTATTTT. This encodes CASRDNSGTFGELYF.

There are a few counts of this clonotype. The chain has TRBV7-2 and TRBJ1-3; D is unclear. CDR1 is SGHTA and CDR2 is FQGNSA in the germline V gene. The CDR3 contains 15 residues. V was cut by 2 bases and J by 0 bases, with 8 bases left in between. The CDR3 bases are TGTGCCAGCAGCTTAAGCAGTAACTCTGGAAACACCATATATTTT. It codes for CASSLSSNSGNTIYF.